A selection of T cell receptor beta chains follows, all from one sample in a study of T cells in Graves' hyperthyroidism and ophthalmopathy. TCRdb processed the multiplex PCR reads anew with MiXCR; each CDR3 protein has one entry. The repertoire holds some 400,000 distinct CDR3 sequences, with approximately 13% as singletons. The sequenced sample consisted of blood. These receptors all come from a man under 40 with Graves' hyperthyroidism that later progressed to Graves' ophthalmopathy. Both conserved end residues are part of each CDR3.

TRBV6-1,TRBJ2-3,CASKGQAHTDTQYF
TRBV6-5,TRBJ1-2,CASSYSRTSGRYNYGYTF
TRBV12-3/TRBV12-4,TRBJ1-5,CASSLDRGHQPQHF
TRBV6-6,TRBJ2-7,CASSYSPGTLFEQYF
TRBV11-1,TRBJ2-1,CASSSTTSRYNEQFF
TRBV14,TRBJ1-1,CASSQLTGGYTEAFF
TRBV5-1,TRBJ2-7,CASSWGEGIEQYF
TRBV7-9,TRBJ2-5,CASSPGSGGAGETQYF
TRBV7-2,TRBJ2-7,CASSLVGSSEQYF
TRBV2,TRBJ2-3,CASSGAHRVRDREATDTQYF
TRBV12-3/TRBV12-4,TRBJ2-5,CASSVSGGGGETQYF
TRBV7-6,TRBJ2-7,CASSSSFTYEQYF
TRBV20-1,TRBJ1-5,CSARAPQRWDQPQHF
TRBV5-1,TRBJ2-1,CASSLLSRGMPGEQFF
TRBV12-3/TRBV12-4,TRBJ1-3,CANDRSSGNTIYF
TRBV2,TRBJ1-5,CASWGSMGNQPQHF
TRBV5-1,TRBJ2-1,CASSRSGGANEQFF
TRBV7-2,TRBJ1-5,CASSLGPRGQPQHF
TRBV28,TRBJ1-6,CASSFRGHYSYNSPLHF
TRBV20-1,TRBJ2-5,CSARPANRGTQYF
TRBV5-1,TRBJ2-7,CASSHRGQGVYEQYF